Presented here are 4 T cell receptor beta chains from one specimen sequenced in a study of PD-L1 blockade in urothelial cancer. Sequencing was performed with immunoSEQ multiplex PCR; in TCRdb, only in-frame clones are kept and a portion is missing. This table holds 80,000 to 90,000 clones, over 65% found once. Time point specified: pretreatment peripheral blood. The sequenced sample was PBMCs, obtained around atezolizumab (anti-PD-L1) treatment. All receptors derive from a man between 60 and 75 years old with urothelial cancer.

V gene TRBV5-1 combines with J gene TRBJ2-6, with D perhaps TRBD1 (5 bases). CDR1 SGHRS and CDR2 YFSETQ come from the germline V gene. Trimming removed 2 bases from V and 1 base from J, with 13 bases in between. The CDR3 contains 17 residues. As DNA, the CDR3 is TGCGCCAGCAGCTTCGACAGACCTCGATCTGGGGCCAACGTCCTGACTTTC. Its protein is CASSFDRPRSGANVLTF.

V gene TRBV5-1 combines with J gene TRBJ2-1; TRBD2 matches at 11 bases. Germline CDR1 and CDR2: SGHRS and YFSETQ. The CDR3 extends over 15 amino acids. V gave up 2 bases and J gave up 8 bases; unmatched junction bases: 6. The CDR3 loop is CASSLLAGAGHEQFF. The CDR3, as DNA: TGCGCCAGCAGCTTACTAGCGGGAGCTGGACATGAGCAGTTCTTC.

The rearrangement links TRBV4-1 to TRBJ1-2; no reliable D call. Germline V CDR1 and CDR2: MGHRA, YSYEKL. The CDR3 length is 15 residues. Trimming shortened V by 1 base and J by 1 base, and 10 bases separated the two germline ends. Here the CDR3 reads CASSQAPTSNYGYTF. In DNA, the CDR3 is TGCGCCAGCAGCCAAGCACCAACAAGTAACTATGGCTACACCTTC.

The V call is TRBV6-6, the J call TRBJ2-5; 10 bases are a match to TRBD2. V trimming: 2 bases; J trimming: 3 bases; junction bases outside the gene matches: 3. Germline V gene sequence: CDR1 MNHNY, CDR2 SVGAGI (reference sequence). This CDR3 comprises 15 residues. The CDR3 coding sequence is TGTGCCAGCAGTTACACTAGCGGGATGAAAGAGACCCAGTACTTC. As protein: CASSYTSGMKETQYF.